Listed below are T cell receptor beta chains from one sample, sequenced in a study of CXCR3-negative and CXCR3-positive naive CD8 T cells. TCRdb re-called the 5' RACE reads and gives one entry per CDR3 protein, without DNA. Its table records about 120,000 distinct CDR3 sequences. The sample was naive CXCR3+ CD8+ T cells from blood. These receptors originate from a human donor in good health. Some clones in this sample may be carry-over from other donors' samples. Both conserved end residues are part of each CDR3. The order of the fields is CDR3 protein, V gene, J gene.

CASSLAGRGQPQHF	TRBV12-3/TRBV12-4	TRBJ1-5
CASSQAVGANTGELFF	TRBV4-2	TRBJ2-2
CASSPGLAGLREQFF	TRBV27	TRBJ2-1
CASSQPSFYEQFF	TRBV3-1	TRBJ2-1
CSVEGGTQETQYF	TRBV29-1	TRBJ2-5
CASSQGQGENIQYF	TRBV4-1	TRBJ2-4
CSVEDSPNEQFF	TRBV29-1	TRBJ2-1
CASSSRTGTGSEAFF	TRBV10-1	TRBJ1-1
CSTTGTGVFENTIYF	TRBV29-1	TRBJ1-3
CASSLATRLEAFF	TRBV27	TRBJ1-1
CASSIERGGPTDTQYF	TRBV7-9	TRBJ2-3
CSAIELAGAEYEQYF	TRBV20-1	TRBJ2-7
CASSASGRRSDTQYF	TRBV28	TRBJ2-3
CASSFTHPGQPQHF	TRBV5-5	TRBJ1-5
CASSFGGVSREQYF	TRBV5-6	TRBJ2-7
CALSGTRRTGELFF	TRBV30	TRBJ2-2
CAIGGELTQPQHF	TRBV10-3	TRBJ1-5
CASSFTRDSFSYEQYF	TRBV28	TRBJ2-7
CSTHSTSSTNEQFF	TRBV20-1	TRBJ2-1
CSASQSGSTGELFF	TRBV20-1	TRBJ2-2
CASNLGPGTGDPYEQYF	TRBV12-3/TRBV12-4	TRBJ2-7
CASSIEGLATGYEQYF	TRBV19	TRBJ2-7
CASSFSAPETQYF	TRBV12-3/TRBV12-4	TRBJ2-5
CASSLTGGIQETQYF	TRBV12-3/TRBV12-4	TRBJ2-5
CASNQDTRGEKLFF	TRBV14	TRBJ1-4
CASDQPLSGSGANVLTF	TRBV23-1	TRBJ2-6
CASSFRGVPSYEQYF	TRBV28	TRBJ2-7
CATSSLDGAPRTQYF	TRBV15	TRBJ2-3
CASSLYEETQYF	TRBV28	TRBJ2-5
CASSRDPAYEQYF	TRBV4-1	TRBJ2-7
CASSYQGFNSPLHF	TRBV6-5	TRBJ1-6
CASSFDNTDTQYF	TRBV7-9	TRBJ2-3
CASSLGGWYGNQPQHF	TRBV28	TRBJ1-5
CASSFPSGLDNEQFF	TRBV5-1	TRBJ2-1
CASVDRDSEQFF	TRBV28	TRBJ2-1
CASSPQGGGSEAFF	TRBV7-9	TRBJ1-1
CASSLDLGDETQYF	TRBV7-7	TRBJ2-5
CASSQELTGPGGDTQYF	TRBV4-3	TRBJ2-3
CASSFTGGLLDGSYNEQFF	TRBV6-6	TRBJ2-1
CASSQDSTDTQYF	TRBV13	TRBJ2-3
CASSQSAGYEQYF	TRBV12-3/TRBV12-4	TRBJ2-7
CASSLSSGHEQFF	TRBV27	TRBJ2-1
CASSQDRQAAEAFF	TRBV4-3	TRBJ1-1
CASSVWGQLNTEAFF	TRBV9	TRBJ1-1
CASTQVQVQPELETQYF	TRBV5-5	TRBJ2-5
CASSIYSPSNQPQHF	TRBV19	TRBJ1-5
CASSEDSPGANVLTF	TRBV5-1	TRBJ2-6
CASSSGGTGLNEQFF	TRBV4-1	TRBJ2-1
CSASAVGGPSGANVLTF	TRBV20-1	TRBJ2-6
CASSLDLRTDTQYF	TRBV12-3/TRBV12-4	TRBJ2-3
CASSLGGGLSGELFF	TRBV4-2	TRBJ2-2
CASSQRAGVSYEQYF	TRBV4-3	TRBJ2-7
CASRLADSYEQYF	TRBV5-1	TRBJ2-7
CATRGEGTEQFF	TRBV24-1	TRBJ2-1
CATSDLGARDGNEQFF	TRBV24-1	TRBJ2-1